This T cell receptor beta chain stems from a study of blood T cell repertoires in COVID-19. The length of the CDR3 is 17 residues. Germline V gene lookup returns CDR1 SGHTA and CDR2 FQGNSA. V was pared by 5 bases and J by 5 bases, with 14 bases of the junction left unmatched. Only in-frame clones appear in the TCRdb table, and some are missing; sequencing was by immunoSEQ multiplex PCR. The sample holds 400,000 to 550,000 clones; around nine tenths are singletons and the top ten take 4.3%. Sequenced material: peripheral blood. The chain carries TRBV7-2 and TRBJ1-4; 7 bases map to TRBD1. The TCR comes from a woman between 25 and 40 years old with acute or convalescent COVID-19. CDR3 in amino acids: CASSRDRPGQKNEKLFF. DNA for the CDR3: TGTGCCAGCAGCAGAGACCGACCGGGACAGAAAAATGAAAAACTGTTTTTT.